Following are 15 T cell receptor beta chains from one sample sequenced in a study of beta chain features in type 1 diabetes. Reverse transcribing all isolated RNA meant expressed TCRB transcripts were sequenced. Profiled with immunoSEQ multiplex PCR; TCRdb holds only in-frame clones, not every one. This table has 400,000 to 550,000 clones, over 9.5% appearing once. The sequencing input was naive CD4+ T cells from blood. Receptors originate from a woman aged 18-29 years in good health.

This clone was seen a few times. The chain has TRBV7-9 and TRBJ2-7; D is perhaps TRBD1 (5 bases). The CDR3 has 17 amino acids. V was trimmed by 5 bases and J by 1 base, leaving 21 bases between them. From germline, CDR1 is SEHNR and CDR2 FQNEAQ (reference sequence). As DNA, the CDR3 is TGTGCCAGCAGCCTCAGGGCAAAACGGAGTGAATCCTACGAGCAGTACTTC. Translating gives CASSLRAKRSESYEQYF.

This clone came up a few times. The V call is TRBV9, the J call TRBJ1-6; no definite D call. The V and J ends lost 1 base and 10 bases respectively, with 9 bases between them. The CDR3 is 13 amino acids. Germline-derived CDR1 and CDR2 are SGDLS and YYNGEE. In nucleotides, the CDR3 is TGTGCCAGCAGCGTAAGGCCCGTCTCACCCCTCCACTTT. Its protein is CASSVRPVSPLHF.

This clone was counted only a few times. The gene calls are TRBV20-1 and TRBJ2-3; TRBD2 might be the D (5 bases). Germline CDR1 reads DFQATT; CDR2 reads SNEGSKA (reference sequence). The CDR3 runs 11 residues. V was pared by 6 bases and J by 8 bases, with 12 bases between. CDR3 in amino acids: CSALSGFTQYF. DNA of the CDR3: TGCAGTGCCCTCAGCGGTTTTACGCAGTATTTT.

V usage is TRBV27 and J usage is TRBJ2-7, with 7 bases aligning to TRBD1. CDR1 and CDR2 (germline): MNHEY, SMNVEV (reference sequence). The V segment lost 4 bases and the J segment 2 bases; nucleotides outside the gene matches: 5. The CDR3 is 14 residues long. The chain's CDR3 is CASSYRDSTYEQYF. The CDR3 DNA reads TGTGCCAGCAGTTACCGGGACAGCACCTACGAGCAGTACTTC.

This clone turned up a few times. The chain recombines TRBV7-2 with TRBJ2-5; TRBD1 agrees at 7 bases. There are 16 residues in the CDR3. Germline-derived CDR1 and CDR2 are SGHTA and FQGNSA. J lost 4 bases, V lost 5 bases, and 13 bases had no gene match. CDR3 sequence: CASSLVRQGVRETQYF. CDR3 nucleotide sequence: TGTGCCAGCAGCCTCGTGAGACAGGGTGTGCGAGAGACCCAGTACTTC.

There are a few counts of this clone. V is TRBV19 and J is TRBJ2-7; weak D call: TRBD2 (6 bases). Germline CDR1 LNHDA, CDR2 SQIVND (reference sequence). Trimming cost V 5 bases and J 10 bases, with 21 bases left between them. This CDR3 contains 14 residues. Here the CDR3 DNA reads TGTGCCAGTAGTCCGCCTGCGGGAACGGGGGACCAGTACTTC. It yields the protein CASSPPAGTGDQYF.

In DNA form, the CDR3 reads TGTGCCAGCAGTTTAGACACCAAAAACATTCAGTACTTC. Translating it yields CASSLDTKNIQYF. The rearrangement joins TRBV28 to TRBJ2-4; D remains unclear. The CDR3 sequence is 13 residues long. CDR1 is MDHEN and CDR2 is SYDVKM in the germline V gene. Deletions cut 2 bases from V and 2 bases from J, with 4 bases between. Combining the CDR3 with reference TRBV28 and TRBJ2-4 gives the whole variable domain DVKVTQSSRYLVKRTGEKVFLECVQDMDHENMFWYRQDPGLGLRLIYFSYDVKMKEKGDIPEGYSVSREKKERFSLILESASTNQTSMYLCASSLDTKNIQYFGAGTRLSVL.

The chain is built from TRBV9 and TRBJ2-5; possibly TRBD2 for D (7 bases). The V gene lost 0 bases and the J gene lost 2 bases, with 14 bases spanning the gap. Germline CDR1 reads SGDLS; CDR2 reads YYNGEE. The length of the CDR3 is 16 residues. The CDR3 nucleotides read TGTGCCAGCAGCGTAGGGGCGGCGGGGGCGCAAGAGACCCAGTACTTC. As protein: CASSVGAAGAQETQYF.

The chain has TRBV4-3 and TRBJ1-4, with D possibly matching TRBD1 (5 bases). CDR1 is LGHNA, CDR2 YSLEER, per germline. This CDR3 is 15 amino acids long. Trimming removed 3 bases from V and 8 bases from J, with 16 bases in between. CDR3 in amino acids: CASSHRAGSNEKLFF. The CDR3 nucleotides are TGCGCCAGCAGCCACCGGGCAGGGTCAAACGAAAAACTGTTTTTT.

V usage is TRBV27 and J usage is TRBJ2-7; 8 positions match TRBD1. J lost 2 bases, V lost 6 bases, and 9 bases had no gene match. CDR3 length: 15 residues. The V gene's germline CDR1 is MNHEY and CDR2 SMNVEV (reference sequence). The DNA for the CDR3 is TGTGCCAGCAGGAGGCCAGGACAGGGCGCCTACGAGCAGTACTTC. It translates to CASRRPGQGAYEQYF.

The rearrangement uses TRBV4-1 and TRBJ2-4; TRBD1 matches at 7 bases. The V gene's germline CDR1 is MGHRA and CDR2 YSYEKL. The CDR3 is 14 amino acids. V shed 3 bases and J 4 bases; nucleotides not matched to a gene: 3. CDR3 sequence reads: CASSHGTAKNIQYF. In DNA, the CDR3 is TGCGCCAGCAGCCACGGGACAGCTAAAAACATTCAGTACTTC.

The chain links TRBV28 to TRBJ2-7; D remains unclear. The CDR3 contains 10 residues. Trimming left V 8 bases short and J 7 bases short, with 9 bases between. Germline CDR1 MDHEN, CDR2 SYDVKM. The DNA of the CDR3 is TGTGCCAGCGGCGCTAGTGAGCAGTACGTC. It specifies CASGASEQYV.

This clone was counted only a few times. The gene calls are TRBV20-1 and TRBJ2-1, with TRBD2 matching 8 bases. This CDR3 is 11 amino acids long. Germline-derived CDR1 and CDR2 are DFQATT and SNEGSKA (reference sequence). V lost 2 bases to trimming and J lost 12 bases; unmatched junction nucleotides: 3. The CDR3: CSARNSGGQFF. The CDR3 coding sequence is TGCAGTGCTAGAAACAGCGGGGGGCAGTTCTTC.

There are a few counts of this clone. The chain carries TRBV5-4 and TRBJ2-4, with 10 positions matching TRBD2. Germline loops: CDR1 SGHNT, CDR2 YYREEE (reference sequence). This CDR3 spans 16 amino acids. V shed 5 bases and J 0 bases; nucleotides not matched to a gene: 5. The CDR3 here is CASSRAGGRAKNIQYF. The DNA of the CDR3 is TGTGCCAGCAGTCGAGCGGGGGGGCGAGCCAAAAACATTCAGTACTTC.

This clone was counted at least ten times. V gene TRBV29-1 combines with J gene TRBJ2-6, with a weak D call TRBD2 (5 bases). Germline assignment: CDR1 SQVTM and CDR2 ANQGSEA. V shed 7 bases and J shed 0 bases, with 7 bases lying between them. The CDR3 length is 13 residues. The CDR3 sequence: CSAGDSGANVLTF. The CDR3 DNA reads TGCAGCGCCGGGGACTCTGGGGCCAACGTCCTGACTTTC.